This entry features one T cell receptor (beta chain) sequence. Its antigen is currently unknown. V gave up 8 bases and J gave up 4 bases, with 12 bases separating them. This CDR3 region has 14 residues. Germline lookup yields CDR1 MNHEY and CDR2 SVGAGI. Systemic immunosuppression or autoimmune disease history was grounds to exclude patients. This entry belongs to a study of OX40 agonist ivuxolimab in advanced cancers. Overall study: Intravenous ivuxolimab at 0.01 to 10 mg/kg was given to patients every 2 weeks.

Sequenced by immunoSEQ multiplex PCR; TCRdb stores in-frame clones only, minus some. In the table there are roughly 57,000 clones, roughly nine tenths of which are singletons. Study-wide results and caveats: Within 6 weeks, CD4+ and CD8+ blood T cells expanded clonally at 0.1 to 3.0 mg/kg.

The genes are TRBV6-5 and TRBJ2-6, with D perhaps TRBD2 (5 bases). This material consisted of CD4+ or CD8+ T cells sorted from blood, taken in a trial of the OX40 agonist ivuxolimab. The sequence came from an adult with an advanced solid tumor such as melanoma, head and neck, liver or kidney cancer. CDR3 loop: CASRTSQGANVLTF. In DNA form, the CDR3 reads TGTGCCAGCCGGACTTCACAAGGGGCCAACGTCCTGACTTTC.